This TCR beta chain derives from a study of cytomegalovirus exposure and HLA in healthy donors. General observations from the study: Likely technical artifact: a cluster of highly shared sequence variants. In a later analysis, TCR beta V- and J-gene trimming was associated with a missense DCLRE1C variant.

Amplification used 60 Vbeta primers and 13 Jbeta primers. Libraries were prepared by immunoSEQ multiplex PCR; TCRdb keeps only in-frame clonotypes and omits some of them. The sample has about 210,000 clones. V shed 11 bases and J shed 7 bases, with 14 bases lying between them. Germline V lookup: CDR1 LNHDA, CDR2 SQIVND (reference sequence). The CDR3 sequence is 11 residues long. On this clone itself: What it recognizes is unknown.

The sample comprised PBMCs. This TCR came from a woman in her twenties or thirties in good health and CMV-seropositive. J is TRBJ1-1 and V is TRBV19; D gene ambiguous. The CDR3 here is CASGRVFEAFF. The CDR3 nucleotides read TGTGCCTCCGGCCGGGTTTTTGAAGCTTTCTTT.